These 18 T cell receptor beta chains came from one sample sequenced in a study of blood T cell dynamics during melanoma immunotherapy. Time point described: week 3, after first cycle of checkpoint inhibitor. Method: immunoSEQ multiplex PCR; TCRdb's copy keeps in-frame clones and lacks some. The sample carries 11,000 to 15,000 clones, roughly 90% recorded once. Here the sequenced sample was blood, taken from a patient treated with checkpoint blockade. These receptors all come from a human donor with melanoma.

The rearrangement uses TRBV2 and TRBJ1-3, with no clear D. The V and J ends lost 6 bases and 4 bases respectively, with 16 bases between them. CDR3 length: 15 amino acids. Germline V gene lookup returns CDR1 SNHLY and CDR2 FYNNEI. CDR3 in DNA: TGTGCCAGCAGGCCTCGGGGAGGGCCGGGAAACACCATATATTTT. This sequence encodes CASRPRGGPGNTIYF.

The CDR3 reads CASSQGVTDYGYTF. The CDR3 DNA reads TGTGCCAGCAGCCAGGGTGTAACAGACTATGGCTACACCTTC. The chain recombines TRBV11-2 with TRBJ1-2, with D maybe TRBD1 (5 bases). Trimming cost V 5 bases and J 3 bases, with 13 bases left between them. The CDR3 sequence is 14 residues long. The germline V gene encodes CDR1 SGHAT and CDR2 FQNNGV.

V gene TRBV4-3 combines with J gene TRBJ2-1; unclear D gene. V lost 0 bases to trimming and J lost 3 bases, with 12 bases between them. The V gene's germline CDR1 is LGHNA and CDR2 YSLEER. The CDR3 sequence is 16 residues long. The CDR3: CASSQDRFGRYNEQFF. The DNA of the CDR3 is TGCGCCAGCAGCCAAGATAGGTTCGGACGCTACAATGAGCAGTTCTTC.

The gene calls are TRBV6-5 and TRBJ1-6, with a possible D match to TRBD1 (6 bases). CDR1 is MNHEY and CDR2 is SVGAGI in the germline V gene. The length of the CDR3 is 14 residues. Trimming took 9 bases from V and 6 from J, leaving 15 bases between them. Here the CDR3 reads CASTRAGANSPLHF. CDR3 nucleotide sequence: TGTGCCAGTACCCGAGCAGGGGCTAATTCACCCCTCCACTTT.

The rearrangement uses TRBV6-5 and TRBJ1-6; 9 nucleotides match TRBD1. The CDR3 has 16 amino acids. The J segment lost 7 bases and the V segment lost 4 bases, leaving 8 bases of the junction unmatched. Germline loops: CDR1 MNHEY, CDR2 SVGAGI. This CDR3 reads CASSSTQGAWNSPLHF. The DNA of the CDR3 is TGTGCCAGCAGTTCGACACAGGGGGCTTGGAATTCACCCCTCCACTTT.

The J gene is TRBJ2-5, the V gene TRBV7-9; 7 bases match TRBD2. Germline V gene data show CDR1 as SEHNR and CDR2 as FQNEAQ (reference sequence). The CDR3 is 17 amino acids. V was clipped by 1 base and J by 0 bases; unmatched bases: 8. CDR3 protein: CASSLGPNGGYQETQYF. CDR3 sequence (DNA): TGTGCCAGCAGCTTAGGGCCCAACGGGGGGTACCAAGAGACCCAGTACTTC.

The chain's CDR3 is CASSLERPTDTQYF. CDR3 nucleotides: TGTGCCAGCAGCTTGGAACGTCCCACAGATACGCAGTATTTT. The V and J genes are TRBV5-5 and TRBJ2-3, with D unresolved. V gave up 0 bases and J gave up 2 bases, with 7 bases separating them. The germline CDR1 and CDR2 sequences are SGHKS and YYEKEE (reference sequence). The CDR3 runs to 14 residues.

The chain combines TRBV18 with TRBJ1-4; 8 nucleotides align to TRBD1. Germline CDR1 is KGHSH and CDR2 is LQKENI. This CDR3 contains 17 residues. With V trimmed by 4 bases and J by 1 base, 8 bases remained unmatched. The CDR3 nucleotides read TGTGCCAGCTCACGAAGACAGGGGTTCGGAACTAATGAAAAACTGTTTTTT. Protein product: CASSRRQGFGTNEKLFF.

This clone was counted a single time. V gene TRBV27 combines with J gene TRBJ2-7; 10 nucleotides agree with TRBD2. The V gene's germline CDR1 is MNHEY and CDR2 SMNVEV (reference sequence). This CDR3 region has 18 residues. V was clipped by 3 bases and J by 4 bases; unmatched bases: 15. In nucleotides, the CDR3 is TGTGCCAGCAGTTTCGACCGTCTTCGGACTAGCGGTGTGTACGAGCAGTACTTC. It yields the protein CASSFDRLRTSGVYEQYF.

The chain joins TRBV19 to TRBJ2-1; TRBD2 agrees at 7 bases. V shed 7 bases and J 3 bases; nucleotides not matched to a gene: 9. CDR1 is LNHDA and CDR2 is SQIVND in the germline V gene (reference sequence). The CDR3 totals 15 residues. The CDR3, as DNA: TGTGCCAGTAAAGTCGGCGGGAGCGTCTACAATGAGCAGTTCTTC. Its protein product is CASKVGGSVYNEQFF.

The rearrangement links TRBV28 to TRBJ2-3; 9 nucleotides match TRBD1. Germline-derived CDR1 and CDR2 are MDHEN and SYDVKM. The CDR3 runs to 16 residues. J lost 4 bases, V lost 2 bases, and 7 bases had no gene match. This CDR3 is CASSLDLGTGSDTQYF. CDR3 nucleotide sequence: TGTGCCAGCAGTTTAGATCTCGGGACAGGGTCAGATACGCAGTATTTT.

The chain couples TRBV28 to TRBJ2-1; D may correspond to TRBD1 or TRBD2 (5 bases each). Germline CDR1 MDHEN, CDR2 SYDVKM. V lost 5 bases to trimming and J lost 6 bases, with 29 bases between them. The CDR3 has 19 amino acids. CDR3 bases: TGTGCCAGCAGTAGCAGGACATTCTTTCTAGCTCACCAACTCAATGAGCAGTTCTTC. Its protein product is CASSSRTFFLAHQLNEQFF.

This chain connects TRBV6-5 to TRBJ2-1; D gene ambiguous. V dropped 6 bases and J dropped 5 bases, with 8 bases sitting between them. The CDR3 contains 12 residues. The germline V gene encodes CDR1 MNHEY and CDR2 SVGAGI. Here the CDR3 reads CASSHFHNEQFF. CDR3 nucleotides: TGTGCCAGCAGCCACTTCCACAATGAGCAGTTCTTC.

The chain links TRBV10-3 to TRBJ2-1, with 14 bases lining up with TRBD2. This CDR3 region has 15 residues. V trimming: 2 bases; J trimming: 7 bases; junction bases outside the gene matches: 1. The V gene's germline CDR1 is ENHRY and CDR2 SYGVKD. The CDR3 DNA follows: TGTGCCATCAGTGAGGGACTAGCGGGAGGTAATGAGCAGTTCTTC. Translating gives CAISEGLAGGNEQFF.

The CDR3 loop is CASRKTGIGIYEQFF. The CDR3 region has the DNA TGTGCCAGCAGGAAAACAGGGATTGGGATCTATGAGCAGTTCTTC. The rearrangement joins TRBV11-3 to TRBJ2-1; tentative D call: TRBD1 (6 bases). Germline CDR1 and CDR2: SGHNT and YENEEA. The CDR3 is 15 residues long. V was cut by 6 bases and J by 8 bases, with 20 bases left in between.

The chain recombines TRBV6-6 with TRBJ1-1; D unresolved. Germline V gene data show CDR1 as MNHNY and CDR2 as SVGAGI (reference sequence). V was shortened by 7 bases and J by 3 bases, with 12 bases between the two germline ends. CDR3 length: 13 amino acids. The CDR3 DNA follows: TGTGCCAGCACCAAAGGAGGTTACACTGAAGCTTTCTTT. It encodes CASTKGGYTEAFF.

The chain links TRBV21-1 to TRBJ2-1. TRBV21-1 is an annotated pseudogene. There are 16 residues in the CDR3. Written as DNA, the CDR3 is TGTGCCAGCAGCACAATTGGGGTTGGGGTTTTCGATGAGCAGTTCTTC. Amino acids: CASSTIGVGVFDEQFF.

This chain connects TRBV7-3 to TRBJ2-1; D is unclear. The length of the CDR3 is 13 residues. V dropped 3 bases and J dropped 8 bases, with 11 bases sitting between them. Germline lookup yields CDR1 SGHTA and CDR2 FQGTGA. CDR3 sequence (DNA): TGTGCCAGCAGCTTTGCCCCCCAGGATGAGCAGTTCTTC. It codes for CASSFAPQDEQFF.